Listed here are 14 T cell receptor beta chains from one sample, sequenced in a study of Graves' ophthalmopathy and Graves' hyperthyroidism. Investigators amplified TCR beta CDR3 regions from RNA transcripts. The workflow started with a first-round RT-PCR run with HTBI primers and then moved on to a second-round multiplex PCR. TCRdb fed the multiplex PCR reads into MiXCR, producing one record per CDR3 protein. Seen here are about 500,000 distinct CDR3 sequences, under 45% observed once, and the top ten hold roughly 4.5%. The sequenced material came from peripheral blood or thyroid tissue (not recorded which). These receptors originate from an adult man with Graves' hyperthyroidism.

V gene TRBV5-4 combines with J gene TRBJ1-1; D call uncertain. Germline V gives CDR1 SGHNT, CDR2 YYREEE (reference sequence). The CDR3 contains 18 residues. V was trimmed by 6 bases and J by 1 base, leaving 25 bases between them. The CDR3 DNA reads as TGTGCCAGCACCCGGGCAGCCTCCCATGGACTGCAGAACACTGAAGCTTTCTTT. Translating it yields CASTRAASHGLQNTEAFF.

This clonotype was seen many times. The chain couples TRBV19 to TRBJ1-5, with D unresolved. This CDR3 region has 14 residues. With 6 bases removed from V and 4 bases from J, the gap between germline ends came to 13 bases. The germline V gene has CDR1 LNHDA and CDR2 SQIVND (reference sequence). The CDR3 is CASRVTPENQPQHF. The CDR3 DNA sequence: TGTGCCAGTAGGGTCACCCCGGAGAATCAGCCCCAGCATTTT. Full variable domain (rest looked up from reference TRBV19 and TRBJ1-5): DGGITQSPKYLFRKEGQNVTLSCEQNLNHDAMYWYRQDPGQGLRLIYYSQIVNDFQKGDIAEGYSVSREKKESFPLTVTSAQKNPTAFYLCASRVTPENQPQHFGDGTRLSIL.

This clonotype was detected a few times. This chain links TRBV29-1 with TRBJ2-2, with TRBD2 identical over 11 bases. Germline CDR1 is SQVTM and CDR2 is ANQGSEA. This CDR3 comprises 15 residues. The V and J ends lost 1 base and 4 bases, in that order; junction bases with no gene match: 2. The CDR3 sequence: CSVEGLAGTTGELFF. CDR3 sequence (DNA): TGCAGCGTTGAAGGACTAGCGGGAACCACCGGGGAGCTGTTTTTT.

This clonotype showed up just a few times. The chain employs TRBV19 and TRBJ1-3; D uncertain. Between the trimmed V and J ends, which lost 8 bases and 1 base, there was a span of 15 bases. Germline V gives CDR1 LNHDA, CDR2 SQIVND (reference sequence). The length of the CDR3 is 15 residues. Written as DNA, the CDR3 is TGTGCCAGTGCGGATTATATTTCTTCTGGAAACACCATATATTTT. Translated, it gives CASADYISSGNTIYF.

This clonotype showed up many times. V usage is TRBV5-6 and J usage is TRBJ1-6; a possible D gene is TRBD1 (5 bases). The CDR3 covers 13 residues. V was trimmed by 4 bases and J by 15 bases, leaving 17 bases between them. Germline loops: CDR1 SGHDT, CDR2 YYEEEE. The CDR3 nucleotides read TGTGCCAGCAGCCTGGGTCCCCAGGGACTCCTCCACTTT. Protein product: CASSLGPQGLLHF.

This clonotype came up many times. The rearrangement links TRBV5-1 to TRBJ1-4; no firm D call. The CDR3 spans 12 residues. Trimming stripped 2 bases from V and 4 bases from J, with 3 bases between. Germline lookup yields CDR1 SGHRS and CDR2 YFSETQ. CDR3 bases: TGCGCCAGCAGCTTCGATAATGAAAAACTGTTTTTT. This codes for CASSFDNEKLFF. Based on the CDR3 plus reference TRBV5-1 and TRBJ1-4, the full variable domain is KAGVTQTPRYLIKTRGQQVTLSCSPISGHRSVSWYQQTPGQGLQFLFEYFSETQRNKGNFPGRFSGRQFSNSRSEMNVSTLELGDSALYLCASSFDNEKLFFGSGTQLSVL.

The chain joins TRBV30 to TRBJ2-3, with D unclear. Germline V gives CDR1 GTSNPN, CDR2 SVGIG (reference sequence). V gave up 5 bases and J gave up 10 bases, with 13 bases separating them. This CDR3 contains 11 residues. CDR3 residues: CAWDGPRAQYF. CDR3 DNA: TGTGCCTGGGACGGCCCAAGGGCGCAGTATTTT. Filled out from reference TRBV30 and TRBJ2-3, the complete variable domain reads SQTIHQWPATLVQPVGSPLSLECTVEGTSNPNLYWYRQAAGRGLQLLFYSVGIGQISSEVPQNLSASRPQDRQFILSSKKLLLSDSGFYLCAWDGPRAQYFGPGTRLTVL.

This clonotype has ten or more counts. The V and J genes are TRBV10-2 and TRBJ2-3; perhaps TRBD2 as D (6 bases). The germline CDR1 and CDR2 sequences are WSHSY and SAAADI. V lost 6 bases and J lost 6, with 19 bases in between. The CDR3 is 15 residues long. Written as DNA, the CDR3 is TGCGCCAGCAGGGCAGAGGCCGGGGGATACGATACGCAGTATTTT. Translating gives CASRAEAGGYDTQYF.

Points on this clonotype: Relative to the germline gene, one junction end is altered; a read error may explain this. The gene calls are TRBV2 and TRBJ1-1; TRBD1 is a possible D gene (6 bases). This CDR3 spans 14 amino acids. Germline loops: CDR1 SNHLY, CDR2 FYNNEI. The CDR3 DNA follows: TGTGCCAGCAGTGCAGGGACAAATAACACTGAAGCCTTCTTT. Its protein product is CASSAGTNNTEAFF. Full variable domain (outside the CDR3, taken from reference TRBV2 and TRBJ1-1): EPEVTQTPSHQVTQMGQEVILRCVPISNHLYFYWYRQILGQKVEFLVSFYNNEISEKSEIFDDQFSVERPDGSNFTLKIRSTKLEDSAMYFCASSAGTNNTEAFFGQGTRLTVV.

This chain uses TRBV7-9 with TRBJ1-3; a weak D match, TRBD1 (6 bases). CDR1 is SEHNR and CDR2 is FQNEAQ in the germline V gene (reference sequence). The CDR3 is 15 amino acids. V gave up 3 bases and J gave up 2 bases, with 11 bases separating them. The CDR3 coding sequence is TGTGCCAGCAGCTTGGTCGGGGGCGCTGGAAACACCATATATTTT. Protein product: CASSLVGGAGNTIYF.

This clonotype was recorded at least ten times. The V gene is TRBV5-6, the J gene TRBJ1-3; D gene unclear. CDR3 size: 14 residues. Per germline, CDR1 SGHDT and CDR2 YYEEEE. The V end was cut by 2 bases, the J end by 0 bases, with 6 bases between. CDR3 DNA: TGTGCCAGCAGCTTTCCCGTCTCTGGAAACACCATATATTTT. It is translated as CASSFPVSGNTIYF.

The chain uses TRBV9 and TRBJ2-5, with D possibly TRBD1 on 5 matching bases. V was shortened by 3 bases and J by 3 bases, with 15 bases between the two germline ends. Germline CDR1 and CDR2: SGDLS and YYNGEE. The CDR3 extends over 15 amino acids. CDR3 nucleotide sequence: TGTGCCAGCAGCGAGGATTTGGGGCGCGAAGAGACCCAGTACTTC. Translation: CASSEDLGREETQYF.

The chain couples TRBV7-3 to TRBJ1-1, with 9 nucleotides matching TRBD1. This CDR3 is built from 16 residues. The J segment lost 6 bases and the V segment lost 4 bases, leaving 12 bases of the junction unmatched. Germline CDR1 is SGHTA and CDR2 is FQGTGA. CDR3 nucleotides: TGTGCCAGCAGCTGGGGACAGGGCTCCCCCAGCTCTGAAGCTTTCTTT. This codes for CASSWGQGSPSSEAFF.

This clonotype was observed a few times. The chain has TRBV7-9 and TRBJ2-5, with a possible D match to TRBD1 (5 bases). Trimming stripped 2 bases from V and 5 bases from J, with 12 bases between. Germline CDR1 reads SEHNR; CDR2 reads FQNEAQ (reference sequence). The CDR3 has 14 residues. DNA of the CDR3: TGTGCCAGCAGCTTAACGGCAGGGTCGGAGACCCAGTACTTC. It specifies CASSLTAGSETQYF.